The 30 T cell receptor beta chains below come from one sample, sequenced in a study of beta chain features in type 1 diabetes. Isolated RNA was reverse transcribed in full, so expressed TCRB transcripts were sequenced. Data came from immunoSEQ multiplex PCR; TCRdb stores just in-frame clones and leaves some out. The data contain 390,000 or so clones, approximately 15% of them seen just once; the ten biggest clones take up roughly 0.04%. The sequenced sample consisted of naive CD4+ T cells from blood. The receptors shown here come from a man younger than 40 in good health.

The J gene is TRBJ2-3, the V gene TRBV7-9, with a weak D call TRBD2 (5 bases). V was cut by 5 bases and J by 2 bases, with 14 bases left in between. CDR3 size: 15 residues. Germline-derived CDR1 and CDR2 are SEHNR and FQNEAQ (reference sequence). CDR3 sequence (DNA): TGTGCCAGCAGCCTCGAAACGGGATCCACAGATACGCAGTATTTT. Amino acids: CASSLETGSTDTQYF.

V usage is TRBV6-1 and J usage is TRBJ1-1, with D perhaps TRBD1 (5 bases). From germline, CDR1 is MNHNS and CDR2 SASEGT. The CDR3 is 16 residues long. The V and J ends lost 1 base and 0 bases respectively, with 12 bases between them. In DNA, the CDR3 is TGTGCCAGCAGTGAAGAGGAGTTACAGGTGAACACTGAAGCTTTCTTT. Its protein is CASSEEELQVNTEAFF.

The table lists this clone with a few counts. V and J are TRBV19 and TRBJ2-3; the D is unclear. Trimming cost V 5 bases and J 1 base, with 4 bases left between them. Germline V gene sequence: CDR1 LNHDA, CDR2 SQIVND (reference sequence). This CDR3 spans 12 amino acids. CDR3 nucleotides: TGTGCCAGTAGTGCAGGCACAGATACGCAGTATTTT. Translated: CASSAGTDTQYF.

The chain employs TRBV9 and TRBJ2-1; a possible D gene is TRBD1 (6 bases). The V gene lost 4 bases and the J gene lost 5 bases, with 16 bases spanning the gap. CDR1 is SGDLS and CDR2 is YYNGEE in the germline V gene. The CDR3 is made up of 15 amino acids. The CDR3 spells CASSHYRAPDNEQFF. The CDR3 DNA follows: TGTGCCAGCAGCCACTACAGGGCCCCAGACAATGAGCAGTTCTTC.

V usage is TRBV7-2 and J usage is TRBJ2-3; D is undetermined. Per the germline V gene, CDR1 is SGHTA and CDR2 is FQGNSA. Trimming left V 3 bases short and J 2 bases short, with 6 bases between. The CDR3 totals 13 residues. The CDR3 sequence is CASSFAPTDTQYF. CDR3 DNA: TGTGCCAGCAGCTTCGCCCCCACAGATACGCAGTATTTT.

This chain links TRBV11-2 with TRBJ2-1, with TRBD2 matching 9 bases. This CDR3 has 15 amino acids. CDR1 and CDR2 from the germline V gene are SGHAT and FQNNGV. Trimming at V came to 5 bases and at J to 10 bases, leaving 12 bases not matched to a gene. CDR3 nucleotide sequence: TGTGCCAGCAGCCCCATGGCGGGAGGGACTAGGGAGCAGTTCTTC. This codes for CASSPMAGGTREQFF.

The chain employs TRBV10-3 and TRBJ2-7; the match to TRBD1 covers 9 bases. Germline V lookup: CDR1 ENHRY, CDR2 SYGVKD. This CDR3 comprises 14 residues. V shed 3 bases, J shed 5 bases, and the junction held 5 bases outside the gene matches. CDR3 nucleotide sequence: TGTGCCATCAGTGATGGGACAGGGAGGAACGAGCAGTACTTC. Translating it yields CAISDGTGRNEQYF.

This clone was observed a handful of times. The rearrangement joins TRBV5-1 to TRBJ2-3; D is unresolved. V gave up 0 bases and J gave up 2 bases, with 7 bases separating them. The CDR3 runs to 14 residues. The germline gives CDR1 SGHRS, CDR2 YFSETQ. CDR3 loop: CASSLGGYTDTQYF. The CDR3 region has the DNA TGCGCCAGCAGCTTGGGTGGATACACAGATACGCAGTATTTT.

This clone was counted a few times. This chain's CDR3 is CSVNGQRGMNEQFF. CDR3 nucleotide sequence: TGCAGCGTTAATGGCCAACGAGGGATGAATGAGCAGTTCTTC. This chain uses TRBV29-1 with TRBJ2-1, with D perhaps matching TRBD2 (5 bases). CDR3 size: 14 residues. Germline values: CDR1 SQVTM, CDR2 ANQGSEA. Trimming took 5 bases from V and 7 from J, leaving 18 bases between them.

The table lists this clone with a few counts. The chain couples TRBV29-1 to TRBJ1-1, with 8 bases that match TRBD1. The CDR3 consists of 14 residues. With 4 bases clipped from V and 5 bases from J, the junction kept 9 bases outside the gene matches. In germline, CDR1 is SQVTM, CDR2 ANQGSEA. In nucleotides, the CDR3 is TGCAGCGTTGTGGGAGGGACAGGTGTTACTGAAGCTTTCTTT. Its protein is CSVVGGTGVTEAFF.

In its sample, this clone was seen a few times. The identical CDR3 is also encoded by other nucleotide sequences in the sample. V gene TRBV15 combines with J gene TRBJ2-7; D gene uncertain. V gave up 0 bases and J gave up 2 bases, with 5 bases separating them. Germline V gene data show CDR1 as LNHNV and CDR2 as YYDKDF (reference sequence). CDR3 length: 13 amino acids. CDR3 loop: CATSRDLPYEQYF. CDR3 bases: TGTGCCACCAGCAGAGATCTTCCCTACGAGCAGTACTTC.

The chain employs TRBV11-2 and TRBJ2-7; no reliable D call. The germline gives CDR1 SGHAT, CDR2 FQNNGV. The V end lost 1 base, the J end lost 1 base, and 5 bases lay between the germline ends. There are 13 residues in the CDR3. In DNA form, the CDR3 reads TGTGCCAGCAGCTTAGTTATATCCTACGAGCAGTACTTC. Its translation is CASSLVISYEQYF.

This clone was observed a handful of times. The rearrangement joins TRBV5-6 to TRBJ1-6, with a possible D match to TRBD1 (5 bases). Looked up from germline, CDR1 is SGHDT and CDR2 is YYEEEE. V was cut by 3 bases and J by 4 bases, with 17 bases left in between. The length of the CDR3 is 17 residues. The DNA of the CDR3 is TGTGCCAGCAGCTCCGCTACAGGAGAGGAGTATAATTCACCCCTCCACTTT. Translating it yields CASSSATGEEYNSPLHF.

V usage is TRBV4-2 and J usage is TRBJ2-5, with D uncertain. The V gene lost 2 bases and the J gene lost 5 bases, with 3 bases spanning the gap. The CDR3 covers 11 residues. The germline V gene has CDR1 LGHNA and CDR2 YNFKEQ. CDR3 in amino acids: CASSQRETQYF. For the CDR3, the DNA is TGTGCCAGCAGCCAAAGGGAGACCCAGTACTTC.

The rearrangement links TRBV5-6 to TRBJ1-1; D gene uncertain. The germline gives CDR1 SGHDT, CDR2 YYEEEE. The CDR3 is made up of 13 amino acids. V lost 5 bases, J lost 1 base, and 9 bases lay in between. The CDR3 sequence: CASRTSENTEAFF. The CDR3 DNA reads TGTGCCAGCAGGACCTCAGAGAACACTGAAGCTTTCTTT.

The CDR3 region has the DNA TGTGCCAGCAGCGCGGGACAGTACATGAACACTGAAGCTTTCTTT. Residues: CASSAGQYMNTEAFF. V and J are TRBV5-4 and TRBJ1-1, with 7 bases identical to TRBD1. CDR3 length: 15 residues. The V gene's germline CDR1 is SGHNT and CDR2 YYREEE (reference sequence). J lost 0 bases, V lost 4 bases, and 6 bases had no gene match.

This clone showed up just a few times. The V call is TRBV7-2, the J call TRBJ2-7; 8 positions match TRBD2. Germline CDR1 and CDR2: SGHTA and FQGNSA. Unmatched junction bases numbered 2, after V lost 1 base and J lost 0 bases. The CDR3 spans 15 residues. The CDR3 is CASSLGREVSYEQYV. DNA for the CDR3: TGTGCCAGCAGCTTAGGGCGGGAGGTCTCCTACGAGCAGTACGTC.

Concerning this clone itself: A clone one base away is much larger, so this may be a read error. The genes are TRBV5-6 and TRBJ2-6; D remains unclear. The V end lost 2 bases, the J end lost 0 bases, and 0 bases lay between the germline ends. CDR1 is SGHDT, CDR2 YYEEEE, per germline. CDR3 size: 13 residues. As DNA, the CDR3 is TGTGCCAGCAGCTTCTCTGGGGCCAACGTCCTGACTTTC. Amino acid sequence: CASSFSGANVLTF.

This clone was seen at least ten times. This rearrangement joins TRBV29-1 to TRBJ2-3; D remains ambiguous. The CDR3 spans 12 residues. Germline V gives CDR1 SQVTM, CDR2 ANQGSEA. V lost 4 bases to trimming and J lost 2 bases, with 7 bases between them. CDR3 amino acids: CSVGVNTDTQYF. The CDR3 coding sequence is TGCAGCGTTGGGGTGAACACAGATACGCAGTATTTT.

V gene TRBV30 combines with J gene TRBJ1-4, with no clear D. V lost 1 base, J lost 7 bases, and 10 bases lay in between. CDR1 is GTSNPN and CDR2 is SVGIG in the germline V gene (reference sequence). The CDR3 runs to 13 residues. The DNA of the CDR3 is TGTGCCTGGAGTGAAGGTTCTGGTGAAAAACTGTTTTTT. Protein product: CAWSEGSGEKLFF.

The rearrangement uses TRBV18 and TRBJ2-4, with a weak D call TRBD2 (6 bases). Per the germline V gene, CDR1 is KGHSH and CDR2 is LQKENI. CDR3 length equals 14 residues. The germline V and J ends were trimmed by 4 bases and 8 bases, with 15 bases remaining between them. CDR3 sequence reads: CASSRVAGRDIQYF. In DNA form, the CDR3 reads TGTGCCAGCTCACGGGTCGCGGGGCGAGACATTCAGTACTTC.

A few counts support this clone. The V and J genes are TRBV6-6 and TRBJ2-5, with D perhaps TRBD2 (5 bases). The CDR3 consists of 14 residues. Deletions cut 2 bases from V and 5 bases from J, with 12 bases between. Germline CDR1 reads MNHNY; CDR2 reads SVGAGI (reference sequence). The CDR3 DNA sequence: TGTGCCAGCAGTTACCCGGCCCGGGGTGAGACCCAGTACTTC. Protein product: CASSYPARGETQYF.

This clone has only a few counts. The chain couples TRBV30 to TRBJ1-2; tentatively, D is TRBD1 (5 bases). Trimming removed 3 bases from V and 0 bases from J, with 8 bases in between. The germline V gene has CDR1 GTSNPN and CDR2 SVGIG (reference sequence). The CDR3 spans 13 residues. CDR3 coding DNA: TGTGCCTGGAGCAGGGAATCTAACTATGGCTACACCTTC. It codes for CAWSRESNYGYTF. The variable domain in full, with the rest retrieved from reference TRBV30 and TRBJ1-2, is SQTIHQWPATLVQPVGSPLSLECTVEGTSNPNLYWYRQAAGRGLQLLFYSVGIGQISSEVPQNLSASRPQDRQFILSSKKLLLSDSGFYLCAWSRESNYGYTFGSGTRLTVV.

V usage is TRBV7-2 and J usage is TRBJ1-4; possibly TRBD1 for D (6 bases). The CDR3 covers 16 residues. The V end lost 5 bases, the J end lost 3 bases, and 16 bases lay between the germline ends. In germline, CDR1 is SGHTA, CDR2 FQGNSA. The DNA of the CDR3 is TGTGCCAGCAGCAGAGGCACGGGGGCTGCTAATGAAAAACTGTTTTTT. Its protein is CASSRGTGAANEKLFF.

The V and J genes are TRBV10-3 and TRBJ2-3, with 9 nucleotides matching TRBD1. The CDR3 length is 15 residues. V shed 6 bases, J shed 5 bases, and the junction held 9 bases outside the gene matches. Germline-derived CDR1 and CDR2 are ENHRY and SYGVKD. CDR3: CAISPSGTGKDTQYF. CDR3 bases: TGTGCCATCAGCCCCTCCGGGACAGGGAAAGATACGCAGTATTTT.

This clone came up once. In DNA form, the CDR3 reads TGCAGCGTCGTGAAGGGAGCCTCTGCTGGAAACACCATATATTTT. Its protein product is CSVVKGASAGNTIYF. The chain is built from TRBV29-1 and TRBJ1-3; the D is unclear. The germline V and J ends were trimmed by 6 bases and 2 bases, with 17 bases remaining between them. Germline CDR1 SQVTM, CDR2 ANQGSEA. The CDR3 totals 15 residues.

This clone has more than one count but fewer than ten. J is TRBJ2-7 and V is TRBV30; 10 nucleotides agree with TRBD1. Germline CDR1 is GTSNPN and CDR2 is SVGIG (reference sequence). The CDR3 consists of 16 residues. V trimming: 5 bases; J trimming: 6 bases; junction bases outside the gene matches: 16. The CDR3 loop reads CAWDTTFGTGASEQYV. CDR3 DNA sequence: TGTGCCTGGGACACAACGTTTGGGACAGGGGCATCCGAGCAGTACGTC.

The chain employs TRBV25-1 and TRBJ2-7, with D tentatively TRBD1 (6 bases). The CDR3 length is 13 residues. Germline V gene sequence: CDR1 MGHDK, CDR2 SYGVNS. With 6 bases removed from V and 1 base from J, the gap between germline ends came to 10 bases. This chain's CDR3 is CASRAGTSYEQYF. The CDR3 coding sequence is TGTGCCAGCAGAGCCGGGACATCCTACGAGCAGTACTTC.

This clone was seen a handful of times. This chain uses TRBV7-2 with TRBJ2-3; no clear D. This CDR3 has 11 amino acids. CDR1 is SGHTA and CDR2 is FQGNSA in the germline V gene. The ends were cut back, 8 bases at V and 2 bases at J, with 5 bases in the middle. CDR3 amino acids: CASSVTDTQYF. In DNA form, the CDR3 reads TGTGCCAGCTCCGTCACAGATACGCAGTATTTT. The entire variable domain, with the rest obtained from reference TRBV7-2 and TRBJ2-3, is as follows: GAGVSQSPSNKVTEKGKDVELRCDPISGHTALYWYRQSLGQGLEFLIYFQGNSAPDKSGLPSDRFSAERTGGSVSTLTIQRTQQEDSAVYLCASSVTDTQYFGPGTRLTVL.

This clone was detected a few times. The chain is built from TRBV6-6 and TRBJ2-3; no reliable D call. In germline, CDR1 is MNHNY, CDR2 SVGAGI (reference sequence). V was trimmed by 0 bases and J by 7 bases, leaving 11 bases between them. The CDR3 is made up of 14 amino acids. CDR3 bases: TGTGCCAGCAGTTACTCGACCTTACGTAATACGCAGTATTTT. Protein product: CASSYSTLRNTQYF.